The 16 T cell receptor beta chains in this list originate from one sample, sequenced in a study of blood T cell repertoires in COVID-19. The table came from immunoSEQ multiplex PCR; TCRdb's copy has only in-frame clones and leaves some out. The sample holds around 340,000 clones; around 83% are singletons and the top ten take approximately 3.1%. Sample: peripheral blood. All receptors derive from a man aged 25 to 40 with active or convalescent COVID-19.

This chain joins TRBV4-2 and TRBJ1-2; D not certain. Germline V gene sequence: CDR1 LGHNA, CDR2 YNFKEQ. The CDR3 is made up of 12 amino acids. The V gene lost 6 bases and the J gene lost 8 bases, with 13 bases spanning the gap. CDR3 DNA sequence: TGTGCCAGCAGAACTCCCGGCGGAGGCTACACCTTC. This encodes CASRTPGGGYTF.

The chain couples TRBV5-4 to TRBJ1-3; D unresolved. The CDR3 is made up of 16 amino acids. V was cut by 0 bases and J by 0 bases, with 10 bases left in between. Germline CDR1 reads SGHNT; CDR2 reads YYREEE (reference sequence). The CDR3, as DNA: TGTGCCAGCAGCTTGGGAGGTCCCAGCTCTGGAAACACCATATATTTT. Protein: CASSLGGPSSGNTIYF.

The chain joins TRBV20-1 to TRBJ2-7; 9 bases fit TRBD1. Germline trimming cut 3 bases from V and 5 bases from J; bases unmatched to any gene: 8. The CDR3 is 14 amino acids. Germline V gene sequence: CDR1 DFQATT, CDR2 SNEGSKA (reference sequence). The CDR3 DNA reads TGCAGTGCTAGTGGGACAGGGAAACGGAACGAGCAGTACTTC. Protein: CSASGTGKRNEQYF.

The chain is built from TRBV5-4 and TRBJ2-1, with 10 bases that match TRBD2. The V gene's germline CDR1 is SGHNT and CDR2 YYREEE (reference sequence). The V and J ends lost 0 bases and 5 bases, in that order; junction bases with no gene match: 5. The CDR3 runs to 16 residues. CDR3 loop: CASSLGLAGDNNEQFF. In DNA form, the CDR3 reads TGTGCCAGCAGCTTGGGGCTAGCGGGAGATAACAATGAGCAGTTCTTC.

Remarks on this clone: The sample carries other DNA sequences with the same CDR3. The V call is TRBV9, the J call TRBJ1-3; possibly TRBD1 for D (6 bases). Germline V gene data show CDR1 as SGDLS and CDR2 as YYNGEE. CDR3 length: 15 residues. V lost 2 bases and J 1 base, leaving 10 bases between the germline ends. The CDR3 loop reads CASSVGGGSGNTIYF. CDR3 bases: TGTGCCAGCAGCGTGGGAGGGGGTTCTGGAAACACCATATATTTT.

This chain uses TRBV28 with TRBJ2-3; 9 bases are shared with TRBD1. This CDR3 has 14 residues. Germline V gene lookup returns CDR1 MDHEN and CDR2 SYDVKM. The ends lost 6 bases at V and 3 bases at J; junction bases unmatched: 4. The DNA for the CDR3 is TGTGCCAGCAGGCCGACAGGGGGAACAGATACGCAGTATTTT. This translates into CASRPTGGTDTQYF.

J is TRBJ2-2 and V is TRBV19; 8 bases agree with TRBD2. CDR1 is LNHDA and CDR2 is SQIVND in the germline V gene (reference sequence). Unmatched junction bases numbered 4, after V lost 3 bases and J lost 4 bases. The CDR3 has 15 residues. The CDR3 sequence: CASSIGLAGTGELFF. The CDR3 DNA is TGTGCCAGTAGTATTGGCCTAGCGGGCACCGGGGAGCTGTTTTTT.

V gene TRBV10-3 combines with J gene TRBJ1-2; 7 bases fit TRBD1. V lost 7 bases and J lost 0; bases outside the gene matches: 8. CDR1 ENHRY and CDR2 SYGVKD come from the germline V gene. The CDR3 extends over 15 amino acids. The CDR3 spells CAINDRDRANYGYTF. In DNA form, the CDR3 reads TGTGCCATCAACGACAGGGACCGAGCTAACTATGGCTACACCTTC.

This chain links TRBV5-6 with TRBJ1-4; 8 nucleotides align to TRBD1. J gave up 4 bases and V 4 bases, and 15 bases lay outside the gene matches. This CDR3 region has 18 residues. The V gene's germline CDR1 is SGHDT and CDR2 YYEEEE. CDR3 sequence reads: CASSHPGQGALGNEKLFF. The CDR3 bases are TGTGCCAGCAGCCACCCTGGTCAGGGGGCGCTCGGTAATGAAAAACTGTTTTTT.

The rearrangement links TRBV7-3 to TRBJ2-5; 9 bases match TRBD1. V gave up 5 bases and J gave up 3 bases; unmatched junction bases: 7. Germline-derived CDR1 and CDR2 are SGHTA and FQGTGA. The CDR3 sequence is 15 residues long. CDR3 coding DNA: TGTGCCAGCAGCGCGACGGACAGGGGTAAAGAGACCCAGTACTTC. As protein: CASSATDRGKETQYF.

The J gene is TRBJ1-5, the V gene TRBV2; the D gene is possibly TRBD1 (5 bases). V was trimmed by 5 bases and J by 5 bases, leaving 16 bases between them. The CDR3 totals 15 residues. CDR1 and CDR2 (germline): SNHLY, FYNNEI. The CDR3 loop is CASSWDGGGYQPQHF. CDR3 sequence (DNA): TGTGCCAGCAGTTGGGACGGTGGGGGGTATCAGCCCCAGCATTTT. The full variable domain, rest sourced from reference TRBV2 and TRBJ1-5, is EPEVTQTPSHQVTQMGQEVILRCVPISNHLYFYWYRQILGQKVEFLVSFYNNEISEKSEIFDDQFSVERPDGSNFTLKIRSTKLEDSAMYFCASSWDGGGYQPQHFGDGTRLSIL.

The chain combines TRBV20-1 with TRBJ1-2, with a weak D call TRBD1 (5 bases). Germline V CDR1 and CDR2: DFQATT, SNEGSKA (reference sequence). This CDR3 region has 13 residues. V lost 3 bases, J lost 4 bases, and 12 bases lay in between. The CDR3 coding sequence is TGCAGTGCTAGTGAAGGGGAGGGCTATGGCTACACCTTC. It codes for CSASEGEGYGYTF.

CDR3 residues: CASSVRGLNTEAFF. As DNA, the CDR3 is TGTGCCAGCAGCGTCAGGGGGCTGAACACTGAAGCTTTCTTT. This rearrangement joins TRBV7-9 to TRBJ1-1; TRBD1 matches at 8 bases. The CDR3 is made up of 14 amino acids. CDR1 and CDR2 (germline): SEHNR, FQNEAQ (reference sequence). J gave up 0 bases and V 5 bases, and 2 bases lay outside the gene matches.

The chain recombines TRBV30 with TRBJ2-2; TRBD2 aligns across 7 bases. Germline lookup yields CDR1 GTSNPN and CDR2 SVGIG (reference sequence). The CDR3 length is 15 residues. With 5 bases clipped from V and 5 bases from J, the junction kept 11 bases outside the gene matches. The CDR3 region has the DNA TGTGCCTGGGTCCGGTGGCGCGGGGGAACCGGGGAGCTGTTTTTT. Translating it yields CAWVRWRGGTGELFF.

CDR3 sequence (DNA): TGCGCCAGCAGCCAAGATCAAATAGGACAGGGCGAAAAACTGTTTTTT. Amino acids: CASSQDQIGQGEKLFF. The chain combines TRBV4-1 with TRBJ1-4; the match to TRBD1 covers 8 bases. This CDR3 comprises 16 residues. Germline CDR1 reads MGHRA; CDR2 reads YSYEKL. V gave up 0 bases and J gave up 8 bases; unmatched junction bases: 8.

The rearrangement joins TRBV5-8 to TRBJ2-7, with no clear D. CDR3 length equals 12 residues. Germline values: CDR1 SGHTS, CDR2 YDEGEE. V was shortened by 0 bases and J by 2 bases, with 3 bases between the two germline ends. The CDR3 DNA is TGTGCCAGCAGCTTGGGCGCCTACGAGCAGTACTTC. It codes for CASSLGAYEQYF.